This TCR beta chain was identified in a study of T cell repertoires in cytomegalovirus infection. Across the whole study: Used in the study were CMV epitopes, some recently identified and HLA-C-restricted, others well-studied and HLA-B-restricted. Indications came from public TCR beta signatures; they pointed to CMV infection and to a matching HLA type. General observations from the study: In two of eight donors, the top clonotype was HLA-C-restricted CMV-specific.

Each CDR3 protein gets one entry after TCRdb re-called the reads with MiXCR. The table has some 590,000 distinct CDR3 sequences, 40% seen once. The CDR3 contains 17 residues. Trimming stripped 4 bases from V and 3 bases from J, with 19 bases between. CDR1 is MRHNA, CDR2 SNTAGT, per germline. On this clonotype: Antigen specificity is unknown.

This chain joins TRBV6-4 and TRBJ2-1, with D hard to call. The material sequenced was cultured PBMCs, taken from culture after CMV antigen stimulation. The TCR was taken from a human donor in good health (CMV status not recorded). Some clones in this sample may be carry-over from other donors' samples. The CDR3 loop is CASSVNGPIKIYNEQFF. The CDR3 bases are TGTGCCAGCAGTGTGAATGGGCCGATTAAGATCTACAATGAGCAGTTCTTC.